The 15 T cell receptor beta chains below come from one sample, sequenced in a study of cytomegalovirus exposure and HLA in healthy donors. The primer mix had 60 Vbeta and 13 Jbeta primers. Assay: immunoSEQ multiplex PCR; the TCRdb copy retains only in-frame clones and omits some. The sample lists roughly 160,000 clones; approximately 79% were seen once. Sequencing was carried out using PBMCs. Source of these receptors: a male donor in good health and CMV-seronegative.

DNA of the CDR3: TGTGCCAGCAGCCCCCTTAGTGTGGCTTTCTTT. It yields the protein CASSPLSVAFF. V gene TRBV7-9 combines with J gene TRBJ1-1; D is unresolved. V was trimmed by 5 bases and J by 11 bases, leaving 12 bases between them. Germline V gives CDR1 SEHNR, CDR2 FQNEAQ (reference sequence). The CDR3 consists of 11 residues.

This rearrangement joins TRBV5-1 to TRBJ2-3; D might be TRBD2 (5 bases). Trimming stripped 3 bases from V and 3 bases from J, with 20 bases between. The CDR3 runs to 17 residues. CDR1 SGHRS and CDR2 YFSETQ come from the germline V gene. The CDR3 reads CASSSTGGGPLTDTQYF. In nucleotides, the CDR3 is TGCGCCAGCAGCTCTACCGGCGGAGGTCCCCTAACAGATACGCAGTATTTT.

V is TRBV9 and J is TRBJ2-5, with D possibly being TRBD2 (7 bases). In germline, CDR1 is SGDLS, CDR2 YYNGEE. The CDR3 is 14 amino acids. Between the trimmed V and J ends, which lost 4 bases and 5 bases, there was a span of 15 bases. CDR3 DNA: TGTGCCAGCAGCCCCCGAGGGGGGGCGGAGACCCAGTACTTC. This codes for CASSPRGGAETQYF.

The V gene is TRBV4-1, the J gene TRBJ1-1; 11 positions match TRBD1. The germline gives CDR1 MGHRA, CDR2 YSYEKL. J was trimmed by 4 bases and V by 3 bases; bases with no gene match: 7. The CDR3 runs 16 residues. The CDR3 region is CASSQVGQGDSTEAFF. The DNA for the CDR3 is TGCGCCAGCAGCCAGGTGGGACAGGGGGATTCCACTGAAGCTTTCTTT.

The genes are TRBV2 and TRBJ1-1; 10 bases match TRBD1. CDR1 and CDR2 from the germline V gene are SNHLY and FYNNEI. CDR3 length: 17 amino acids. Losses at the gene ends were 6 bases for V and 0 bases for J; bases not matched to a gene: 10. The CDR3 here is CASSSRDRGIMNTEAFF. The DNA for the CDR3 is TGTGCCAGCAGCTCCCGGGACAGGGGTATAATGAACACTGAAGCTTTCTTT.

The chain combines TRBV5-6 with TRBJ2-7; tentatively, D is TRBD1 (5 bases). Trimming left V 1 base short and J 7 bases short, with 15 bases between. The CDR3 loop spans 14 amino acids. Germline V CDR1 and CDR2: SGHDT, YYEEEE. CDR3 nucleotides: TGTGCCAGCAGCTTGCGGCAGGGTGTCGGGGAGCAGTACTTC. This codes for CASSLRQGVGEQYF.

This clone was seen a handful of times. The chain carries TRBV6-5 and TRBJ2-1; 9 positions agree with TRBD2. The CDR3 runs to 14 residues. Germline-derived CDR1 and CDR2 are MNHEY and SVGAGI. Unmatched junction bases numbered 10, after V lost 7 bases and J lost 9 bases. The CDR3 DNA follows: TGTGCCAGCACCGGACTAGCGCCCCCCTTTGAGCAGTTCTTC. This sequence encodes CASTGLAPPFEQFF.

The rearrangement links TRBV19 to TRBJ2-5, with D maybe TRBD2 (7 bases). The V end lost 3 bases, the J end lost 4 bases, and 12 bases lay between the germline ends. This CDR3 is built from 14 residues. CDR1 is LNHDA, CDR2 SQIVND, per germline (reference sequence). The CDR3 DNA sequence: TGTGCCAGTAGTATGTGGGGGGGCCCAGAGACCCAGTACTTC. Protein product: CASSMWGGPETQYF.

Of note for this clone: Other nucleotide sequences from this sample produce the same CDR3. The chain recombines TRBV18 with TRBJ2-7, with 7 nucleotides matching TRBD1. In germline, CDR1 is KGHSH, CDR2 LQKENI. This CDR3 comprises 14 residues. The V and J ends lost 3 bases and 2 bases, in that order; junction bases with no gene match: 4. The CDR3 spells CASSPPGTAYEQYF. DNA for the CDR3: TGTGCCAGCTCACCCCCCGGGACAGCCTACGAGCAGTACTTC.

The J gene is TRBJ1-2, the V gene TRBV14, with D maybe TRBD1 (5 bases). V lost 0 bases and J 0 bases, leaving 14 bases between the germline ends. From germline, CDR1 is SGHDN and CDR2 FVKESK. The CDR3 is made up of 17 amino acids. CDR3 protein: CASSQDQGASTNYGYTF. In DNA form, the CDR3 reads TGTGCCAGCAGCCAAGATCAGGGTGCCTCTACTAACTATGGCTACACCTTC. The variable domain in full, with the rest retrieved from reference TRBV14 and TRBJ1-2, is EAGVTQFPSHSVIEKGQTVTLRCDPISGHDNLYWYRRVMGKEIKFLLHFVKESKQDESGMPNNRFLAERTGGTYSTLKVQPAELEDSGVYFCASSQDQGASTNYGYTFGSGTRLTVV.

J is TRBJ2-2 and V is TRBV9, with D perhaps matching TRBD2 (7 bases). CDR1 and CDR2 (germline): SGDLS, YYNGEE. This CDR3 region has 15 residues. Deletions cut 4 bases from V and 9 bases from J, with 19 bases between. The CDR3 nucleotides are TGTGCCAGCAGCAGTTTTGGGGGGGGCGTCCGGGAGCTGTTTTTT. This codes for CASSSFGGGVRELFF.

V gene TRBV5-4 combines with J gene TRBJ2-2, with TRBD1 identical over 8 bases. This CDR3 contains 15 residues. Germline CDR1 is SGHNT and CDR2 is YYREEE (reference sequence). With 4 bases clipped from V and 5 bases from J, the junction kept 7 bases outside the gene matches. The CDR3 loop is CASSPDREKTGELFF. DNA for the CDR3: TGTGCCAGCAGCCCGGACAGGGAGAAAACCGGGGAGCTGTTTTTT.

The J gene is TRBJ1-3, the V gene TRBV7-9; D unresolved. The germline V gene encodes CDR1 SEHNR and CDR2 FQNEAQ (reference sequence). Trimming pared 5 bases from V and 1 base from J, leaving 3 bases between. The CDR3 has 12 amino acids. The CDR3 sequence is CASSLSGNTIYF. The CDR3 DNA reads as TGTGCCAGCAGCCTTTCTGGAAACACCATATATTTT. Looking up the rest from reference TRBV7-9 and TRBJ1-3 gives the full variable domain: DTGVSQNPRHKITKRGQNVTFRCDPISEHNRLYWYRQTLGQGPEFLTYFQNEAQLEKSRLLSDRFSAERPKGSFSTLEIQRTEQGDSAMYLCASSLSGNTIYFGEGSWLTVV.

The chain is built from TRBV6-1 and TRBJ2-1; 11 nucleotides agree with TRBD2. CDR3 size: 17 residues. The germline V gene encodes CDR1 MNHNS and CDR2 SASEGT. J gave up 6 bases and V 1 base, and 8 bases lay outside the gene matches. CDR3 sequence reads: CASSEGLSGGAVNEQFF. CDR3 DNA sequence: TGTGCCAGCAGTGAAGGCCTTAGCGGGGGGGCCGTCAATGAGCAGTTCTTC.

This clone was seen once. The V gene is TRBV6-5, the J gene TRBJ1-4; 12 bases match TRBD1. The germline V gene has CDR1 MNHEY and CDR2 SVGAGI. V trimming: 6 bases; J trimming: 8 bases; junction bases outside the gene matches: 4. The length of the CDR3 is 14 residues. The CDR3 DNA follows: TGTGCCAGCAGAAAGGGACAGGGGGCCGAAAAACTGTTTTTT. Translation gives CASRKGQGAEKLFF.